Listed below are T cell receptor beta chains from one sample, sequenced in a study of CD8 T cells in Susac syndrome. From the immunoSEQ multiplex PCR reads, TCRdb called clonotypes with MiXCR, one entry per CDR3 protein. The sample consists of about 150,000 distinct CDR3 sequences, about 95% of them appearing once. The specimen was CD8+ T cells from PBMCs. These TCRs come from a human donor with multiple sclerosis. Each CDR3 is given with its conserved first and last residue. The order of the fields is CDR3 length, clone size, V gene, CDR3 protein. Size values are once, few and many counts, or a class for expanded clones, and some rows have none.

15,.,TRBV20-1,CSARDWMASTDTQYF
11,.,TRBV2,CAVQGKSPLHF
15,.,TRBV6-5,CASPSRGTLTDTQYF
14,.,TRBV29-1,CSVKGDWAFNEQFF
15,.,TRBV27,CASSFRGRHNSPLHF
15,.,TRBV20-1,CSARDRGRLTDTQYF
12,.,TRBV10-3,CAIRIQGGEQYF
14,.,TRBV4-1,CASSQGRNHSPLHF
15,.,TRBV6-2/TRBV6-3,CASSYQRNSQYGYTF
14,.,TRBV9,CASSSPEEYYGYTF
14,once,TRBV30,CAWSVGGFGNTIYF
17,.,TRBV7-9,CASTSADRTKINYGYTF
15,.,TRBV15,CATSRPGLFENIQYF
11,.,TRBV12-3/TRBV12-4,CASSLSYGYTF
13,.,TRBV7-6,CASSPSEAYEQYF
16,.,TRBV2,CASRGPRGQGKETQYF
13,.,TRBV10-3,CAIGTRDDTEAFF
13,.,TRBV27,CASSSQGGYGYTF
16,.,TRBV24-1,CATSDSGLAMTGELFF
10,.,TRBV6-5,CASFAGTQYF
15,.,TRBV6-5,CASSYGSGLRETQYF
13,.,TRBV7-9,CASRGRYQETQYF
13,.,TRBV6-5,CASSYSTGGTQYF
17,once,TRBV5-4,CASSFPTGGSSYNEQFF
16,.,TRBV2,CASSESGTGYSQPQHF
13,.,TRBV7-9,CASSFEGVSPLHF
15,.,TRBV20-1,CRSGLLTPNTGELFF
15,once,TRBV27,CASSLGGYSYNEQFF